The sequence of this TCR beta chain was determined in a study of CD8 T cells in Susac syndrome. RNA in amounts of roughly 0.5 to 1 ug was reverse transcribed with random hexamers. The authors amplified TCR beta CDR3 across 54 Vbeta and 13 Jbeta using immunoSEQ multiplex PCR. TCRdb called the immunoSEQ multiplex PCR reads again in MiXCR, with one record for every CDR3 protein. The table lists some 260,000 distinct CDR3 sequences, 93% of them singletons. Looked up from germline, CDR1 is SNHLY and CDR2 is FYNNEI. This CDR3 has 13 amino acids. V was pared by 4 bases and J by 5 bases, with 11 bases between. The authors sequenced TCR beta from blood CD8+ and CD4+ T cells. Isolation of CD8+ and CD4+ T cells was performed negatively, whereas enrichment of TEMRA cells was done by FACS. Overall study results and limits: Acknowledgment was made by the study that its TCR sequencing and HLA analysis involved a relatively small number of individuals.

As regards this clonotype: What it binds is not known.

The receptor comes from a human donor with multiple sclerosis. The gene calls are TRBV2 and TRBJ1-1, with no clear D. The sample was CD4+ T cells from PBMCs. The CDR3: CASSGEMGTEAFF. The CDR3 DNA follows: TGTGCCAGCAGTGGAGAGATGGGGACTGAAGCTTTCTTT.